The 10 T cell receptor beta chains reported below all come from one sample, sequenced in a study of T cells after yellow fever vaccination. In TCRdb, the 5' RACE reads were re-called with MiXCR into one record per CDR3 protein. The sample yields around 350,000 distinct CDR3 sequences, around 10% seen once. The material was PBMCs, obtained on the day of the first yellow fever vaccination. The receptors shown here come from a man aged 18 to 29 who received the YFV17D yellow fever vaccine.

This clonotype was found a few times. This chain connects TRBV12-3 or TRBV12-4 to TRBJ2-3; 12 nucleotides match TRBD2. The CDR3 spans 14 residues. Trimming at V came to 6 bases and at J to 6 bases, leaving 4 bases not matched to a gene. CDR3 sequence (DNA): TGTGCCAGCAGGACTAGCGGGGGTGGGGATACGCAGTATTTT. Residues: CASRTSGGGDTQYF.

In this sample, this clonotype turned up many times. The chain employs TRBV6-5 and TRBJ1-4, with 7 bases fitting TRBD1. The CDR3 contains 15 residues. Germline V gives CDR1 MNHEY, CDR2 SVGAGI. Unmatched junction bases numbered 6, after V lost 4 bases and J lost 4 bases. The CDR3 reads CASSLLTGYNEKLFF. As DNA, the CDR3 is TGTGCCAGCAGTTTACTGACAGGGTATAATGAAAAACTGTTTTTT.

This clonotype was picked up a small number of times. The chain couples TRBV27 to TRBJ2-1; 7 positions match TRBD2. Losses at the gene ends were 8 bases for V and 4 bases for J; bases not matched to a gene: 5. This CDR3 spans 13 amino acids. CDR1 and CDR2 from the germline V gene are MNHEY and SMNVEV (reference sequence). The CDR3 DNA is TGTGCCAGCCGGCAGGGAGGGTACAATGAGCAGTTCTTC. Translating gives CASRQGGYNEQFF.

This clonotype was seen ten or more times. The CDR3 coding sequence is TGTGCCAGCAGCCCCGGTTCCGATACGCAGTATTTT. Amino acid sequence: CASSPGSDTQYF. The chain couples TRBV7-3 to TRBJ2-3; D not resolved. V lost 5 bases, J lost 6 bases, and 9 bases lay in between. The germline gives CDR1 SGHTA, CDR2 FQGTGA. The length of the CDR3 is 12 residues.

This clonotype was detected only a few times. The V and J genes are TRBV28 and TRBJ2-3, with D perhaps matching TRBD1 (6 bases). The CDR3 totals 13 residues. The germline gives CDR1 MDHEN, CDR2 SYDVKM. V gave up 2 bases and J gave up 11 bases, with 14 bases separating them. In DNA form, the CDR3 reads TGTGCCAGCAGTTTACTTGACAGGAAAGGGCAGTATTTT. Residues: CASSLLDRKGQYF.

V and J are TRBV7-2 and TRBJ2-3; 10 bases align to TRBD2. This CDR3 has 14 residues. Germline V gives CDR1 SGHTA, CDR2 FQGNSA. Germline trimming cut 5 bases from V and 7 bases from J; bases unmatched to any gene: 6. CDR3 nucleotides: TGTGCCAGCAGCCTTAGCGGGGGGCTTAATACGCAGTATTTT. The encoded protein is CASSLSGGLNTQYF.

Regarding this clonotype: Mismatch with germline at one junction end may stem from a read error. This chain links TRBV4-3 with TRBJ1-4; D gene unclear. The V gene's germline CDR1 is LGHNA and CDR2 YSLEER. The CDR3 extends over 17 amino acids. The CDR3 sequence: CASSQDLKNRPNEKPFF. For the CDR3, the DNA is TGCGCCAGCAGCCAAGATCTTAAGAACAGACCAAATGAAAAACCGTTTTTT.

Many counts were recorded for this clonotype. The rearrangement joins TRBV29-1 to TRBJ2-7, with D perhaps TRBD1 (5 bases). The CDR3 contains 12 residues. The germline V gene has CDR1 SQVTM and CDR2 ANQGSEA. With 3 bases removed from V and 3 bases from J, the gap between germline ends came to 9 bases. CDR3 in amino acids: CSVETQGYEQYV. The CDR3 DNA is TGCAGCGTTGAGACGCAGGGCTACGAGCAGTACGTC.

This clonotype was counted between two and nine times. CDR3 residues: CASRNPASGANVLTF. Written as DNA, the CDR3 is TGTGCCAGCAGAAATCCGGCCTCTGGGGCCAACGTCCTGACTTTC. V is TRBV11-2 and J is TRBJ2-6; D not certain. This CDR3 has 15 residues. Trimming stripped 6 bases from V and 0 bases from J, with 9 bases between. Germline CDR1 is SGHAT and CDR2 is FQNNGV.

The V gene is TRBV7-3, the J gene TRBJ2-1; 8 bases map to TRBD1. Germline assignment: CDR1 SGHTA and CDR2 FQGTGA. With 3 bases clipped from V and 5 bases from J, the junction kept 3 bases outside the gene matches. There are 14 residues in the CDR3. The CDR3 region is CASSFRQGNNEQFF. DNA of the CDR3: TGTGCCAGCAGCTTCAGACAGGGGAACAATGAGCAGTTCTTC.